A single sample gave rise to the 10 T cell receptor beta chains below, sequenced in a study of cytomegalovirus exposure and HLA in healthy donors. The PCR ran on 60 Vbeta and 13 Jbeta primers. The table came from immunoSEQ multiplex PCR; TCRdb's copy has only in-frame clones and leaves some out. The repertoire holds about 130,000 clones, with 75% to 85% as singletons. The sample taken for sequencing was PBMCs. The receptors originated from a man between 18 and 35 years old in good health and CMV-seronegative.

In this sample, this clone turned up a few times. CDR3 protein: CASSPGQGTYEQYF. CDR3 DNA sequence: TGCGCCAGCTCTCCGGGACAGGGTACCTACGAGCAGTACTTC. V is TRBV4-3 and J is TRBJ2-7; 9 bases fit TRBD1. V gave up 8 bases and J gave up 2 bases; unmatched junction bases: 7. The CDR3 is made up of 14 amino acids. From germline, CDR1 is LGHNA and CDR2 YSLEER.

The rearrangement links TRBV7-8 to TRBJ1-2; TRBD1 aligns across 7 bases. V lost 4 bases to trimming and J lost 1 base; unmatched junction nucleotides: 3. Germline V gives CDR1 SGHVS, CDR2 FQNEAQ. CDR3 size: 14 residues. CDR3: CASSSGGFNYGYTF. Here the CDR3 DNA reads TGTGCCAGCAGCTCAGGGGGTTTTAACTATGGCTACACCTTC.

The V gene is TRBV11-3, the J gene TRBJ2-2; D gene ambiguous. V was clipped by 4 bases and J by 8 bases, with 11 bases between them. Germline lookup yields CDR1 SGHNT and CDR2 YENEEA. This CDR3 is built from 13 residues. CDR3 nucleotides: TGTGCCAGCAGCTCTGCGGCCCCGGGGGAGCTGTTTTTT. Encoded protein: CASSSAAPGELFF.

CDR3: CASSETSGSTDTQYF. In DNA, the CDR3 is TGCGCCAGCAGTGAGACTAGCGGCTCCACAGATACGCAGTATTTT. This chain connects TRBV10-1 to TRBJ2-3, with 8 positions matching TRBD2. This CDR3 has 15 residues. CDR1 and CDR2 from the germline V gene are WNHNN and SYGVQD (reference sequence). J lost 2 bases, V lost 2 bases, and 3 bases had no gene match.

Written as DNA, the CDR3 is TGTGCCAGCTCACCGACTAGCGGGAGCTACGAGCAGTACGTC. Translation: CASSPTSGSYEQYV. The chain recombines TRBV18 with TRBJ2-7, with TRBD2 matching over 12 bases. V shed 3 bases, J shed 3 bases, and the junction held 0 bases outside the gene matches. Germline CDR1 and CDR2: KGHSH and LQKENI. The CDR3 is 14 amino acids.

The chain links TRBV7-8 to TRBJ2-1, with 7 bases that match TRBD2. Germline CDR1 SGHVS, CDR2 FQNEAQ. Trimming took 5 bases from V and 6 from J; bases not matched to a gene: 7. The CDR3 loop spans 14 amino acids. In DNA, the CDR3 is TGTGCCAGCAGCCCCGGGAGGCCAGGCAATGAGCAGTTCTTC. The encoded protein is CASSPGRPGNEQFF.

This clone was recorded a few times. The V and J genes are TRBV9 and TRBJ1-1; the D gene is possibly TRBD1 (6 bases). The CDR3 spans 14 residues. Germline-derived CDR1 and CDR2 are SGDLS and YYNGEE. The germline V and J ends were trimmed by 3 bases and 2 bases, with 11 bases remaining between them. The CDR3 loop is CASSEGGSNTEAFF. In DNA form, the CDR3 reads TGTGCCAGCAGCGAGGGGGGGAGCAACACTGAAGCTTTCTTT.

The rearrangement links TRBV28 to TRBJ2-7, with a tentative D call TRBD2 (5 bases). This CDR3 has 13 amino acids. V was clipped by 11 bases and J by 3 bases, with 17 bases between them. CDR1 is MDHEN, CDR2 SYDVKM, per germline. The CDR3 region has the DNA TGTGCCTCAAAAGGCGGGTCTAACTACGAGCAGTACTTC. It specifies CASKGGSNYEQYF.

The V call is TRBV30, the J call TRBJ2-3, with D possibly TRBD2 on 5 matching bases. Trimming removed 0 bases at V and 10 bases at J, with 8 bases between. CDR1 and CDR2 (germline): GTSNPN, SVGIG (reference sequence). This CDR3 spans 11 amino acids. The CDR3 here is CAWSVLGAQYF. Here the CDR3 DNA reads TGTGCCTGGAGTGTACTCGGGGCGCAGTATTTT.

The chain employs TRBV4-2 and TRBJ2-5; no clear D gene. The J call may be incorrect, as the DNA end agrees better with TRBJ2-7. This CDR3 comprises 14 residues. The germline gives CDR1 LGHNA, CDR2 YNFKEQ. DNA for the CDR3: TGTGCCAGCAGCCAAGATCCCTCGTCCTACGAGCAGTACTTC. Protein product: CASSQDPSSYEQYF.